This T cell receptor beta chain emerged from a study of blood T cell repertoires in COVID-19. Study summary: The United States, Italy and Spain supplied acute and convalescent COVID-19 samples.

Produced via immunoSEQ multiplex PCR; TCRdb's table is partial and in-frame only. This repertoire shows more than 150,000 clones, roughly four fifths found once; its top ten account for about 5.7%. The CDR3 contains 13 residues. The germline V gene has CDR1 KGHDR and CDR2 SFDVKD. V trimming: 5 bases; J trimming: 6 bases; junction bases outside the gene matches: 5. The sequencing sample was made of peripheral blood. The rearrangement uses TRBV24-1 and TRBJ1-1, with 7 bases aligning to TRBD1. The TCR sequence derives from a woman aged 40 to 50 with acute or convalescent COVID-19. The CDR3 sequence is CATSATDRAEAFF. CDR3 coding DNA: TGTGCCACCAGTGCCACAGACAGGGCTGAAGCTTTCTTT.